Reported below is one TCR beta chain. Antigen: not known. These data originate in a study of graft-versus-host responses after intestinal transplantation. Clones were read by immunoSEQ multiplex PCR, and TCRdb kept only the in-frame ones, dropping some. The data show over 85,000 clones, roughly 93% seen once. Unmatched junction bases numbered 10, after V lost 6 bases and J lost 5 bases. CDR1 MNHEY and CDR2 SMNVEV come from the germline V gene (reference sequence). This CDR3 is 16 amino acids long. The V gene is TRBV27, the J gene TRBJ2-1; 10 nucleotides line up with TRBD2. The receptor was isolated from a human donor who received an intestinal transplant. This sample comprised unstimulated CD8+ T cells sorted from spleen or lymph node cells, obtained before intestinal transplant. This CDR3 is CASSFGLAVLHNEQFF. CDR3 nucleotide sequence: TGTGCCAGCAGCTTCGGACTAGCGGTACTCCACAATGAGCAGTTCTTC.